Sequencing of this TCR beta chain was carried out in a study of cytomegalovirus exposure and HLA in healthy donors. With respect to this clone: The antigen remains undetermined.

The ends lost 0 bases at V and 7 bases at J; junction bases unmatched: 3. The germline CDR1 and CDR2 sequences are SGHRS and YFSETQ. This CDR3 is built from 16 residues. Points from the study as a whole: Common viral pathogens seemed to be connected with several of the most significant clusters, according to a later analysis. Sequencing artifact likely explains a cluster of highly shared sequence variants. Because they were indistinguishable, some V segments, including TRBV6-2 and TRBV6-3, were excluded. As was reported, the HLA-A and HLA-B alleles of most subjects were accurately predicted from TCR beta sequences.

PCR was performed using 60 Vbeta and 13 Jbeta primers. Sequencing was performed with immunoSEQ multiplex PCR; in TCRdb, only in-frame clones are kept and a portion is missing. Of around 150,000 clones listed, 65% to 85% are singletons. The sequence derives from a male donor in good health and CMV-seronegative. The J gene is TRBJ2-1, the V gene TRBV5-1; 14 nucleotides align to TRBD2. Source material: PBMCs. The CDR3 sequence is CASSLEGTSGSNEQFF. In nucleotides, the CDR3 is TGCGCCAGCAGCTTGGAGGGGACTAGCGGGAGTAATGAGCAGTTCTTC.